Below are 27 T cell receptor beta chains sequenced from a single sample in a study of preoperative IRX-2 immunotherapy in early breast cancer. Here immunoSEQ multiplex PCR was the method, and the copy in TCRdb shows in-frame clones only, minus some. The sample shows roughly 5,300 clones, about 76% of them seen only once. Specified treatment: preoperative locoregional IRX-2 cytokine immunotherapy. The specimen comprised tumor tissue, sampled before IRX-2 immunotherapy. Receptors originate from a human donor with breast cancer.

Judged by abundance, this clone is large (0.1 to 1%). The chain links TRBV12-2 to TRBJ2-1; TRBD2 is the table's D call and was not checked against the DNA. TRBV12-2 is described as a pseudogene. The CDR3 is made up of 15 amino acids. Here the CDR3 DNA reads TGTGCCACCTCACCTCCGGGACTAGCAGGGAATGAGCAGTTCTTC. Translation gives CATSPPGLAGNEQFF.

The gene calls are TRBV5-1 and TRBJ2-5; 9 positions match TRBD1. There are 15 residues in the CDR3. Germline V gene lookup returns CDR1 SGHRS and CDR2 YFSETQ. The V gene end was trimmed by 2 bases and the J gene end by 4 bases; junction bases not matched to a gene: 6. The CDR3 sequence is CASSLGTGRGETQYF. Here the CDR3 DNA reads TGCGCCAGCAGCTTAGGGACAGGGCGCGGAGAGACCCAGTACTTC.

The chain carries TRBV11-3 and TRBJ2-7; maybe TRBD1 (6 bases). CDR3 length: 15 residues. V shed 5 bases and J shed 5 bases, with 19 bases lying between them. The germline CDR1 and CDR2 sequences are SGHNT and YENEEA. The CDR3 spells CASSHSGYRVHEQYF. CDR3 sequence (DNA): TGTGCCAGCAGCCACTCGGGGTACAGGGTCCACGAGCAGTACTTC.

The chain links TRBV6-8 to TRBJ2-4, with D possibly being TRBD1 (6 bases). This CDR3 is built from 14 residues. Trimming removed 8 bases from V and 0 bases from J, with 11 bases in between. Germline CDR1 MNHGY, CDR2 SAAAGT. The CDR3 DNA sequence: TGTGCCAGCCACCCGGACAGAGCCAAAAACATTCAGTACTTC. It is translated as CASHPDRAKNIQYF.

This clone was recorded a few times. CDR3 loop: CASCSDSYNEQFF. CDR3 DNA: TGTGCCAGCTGTTCGGACAGCTACAATGAGCAGTTCTTC. V usage is TRBV12-5 and J usage is TRBJ2-1; D may be TRBD1 (6 bases). This CDR3 contains 13 residues. In germline, CDR1 is LGHNT, CDR2 FRNRAP.

This clone was counted only a few times. The V gene is TRBV6-8, the J gene TRBJ1-1, with a possible D match to TRBD1 (5 bases). In germline, CDR1 is MNHGY, CDR2 SAAAGT. With 0 bases removed from V and 2 bases from J, the gap between germline ends came to 13 bases. This CDR3 region has 16 residues. CDR3 in DNA: TGTGCCAGCAGTTACTCCGGAGGAGGGGTAAACACTGAAGCTTTCTTT. Residues: CASSYSGGGVNTEAFF.

In this sample, this clone is medium-sized. This chain links TRBV28 with TRBJ2-7; a weak D match, TRBD2 (5 bases). CDR3 length equals 13 residues. Trimming removed 7 bases from V and 5 bases from J, with 15 bases in between. Germline V gene sequence: CDR1 MDHEN, CDR2 SYDVKM. The CDR3 DNA follows: TGTGCCAGCACCCCGGCGGGCTACCACGAGCAGTACTTC. Translated: CASTPAGYHEQYF.

This clone was recorded a few times. CDR3 protein: CASSPGLFEQYF. In nucleotides, the CDR3 is TGTGCCAGCAGTCCCGGACTATTCGAGCAGTACTTC. The chain links TRBV6-8 to TRBJ2-7; tentatively, D is TRBD2 (6 bases). The CDR3 covers 12 residues. The germline CDR1 and CDR2 sequences are MNHGY and SAAAGT. Deletions cut 5 bases from V and 6 bases from J, with 11 bases between.

The rearrangement links TRBV4-1 to TRBJ1-2, with TRBD1 matching over 8 bases. The CDR3 is made up of 15 amino acids. Germline values: CDR1 MGHRA, CDR2 YSYEKL. J lost 4 bases, V lost 1 base, and 5 bases had no gene match. The CDR3 region has the DNA TGCGCCAGCAGCCAAGCCGCAGGGGGCGGCTATGGCTACACCTTC. Residues: CASSQAAGGGYGYTF.

The chain recombines TRBV28 with TRBJ2-7; 13 bases match TRBD2. Germline V gives CDR1 MDHEN, CDR2 SYDVKM. This CDR3 is built from 16 residues. V lost 5 bases, J lost 6 bases, and 10 bases stayed unmatched. DNA of the CDR3: TGTGCCAGCAGTCACCACAGTGGACTAGCGGGAGTCGAGCAGTACTTC. It specifies CASSHHSGLAGVEQYF.

This clone is a singleton in its sample. The gene calls are TRBV19 and TRBJ1-3, with D maybe TRBD1 (6 bases). V shed 4 bases and J shed 0 bases, with 10 bases lying between them. Germline values: CDR1 LNHDA, CDR2 SQIVND (reference sequence). The CDR3 covers 15 residues. The CDR3 coding sequence is TGTGCCAGTAGTAACCCGGACAGCTCTGGAAACACCATATATTTT. This sequence encodes CASSNPDSSGNTIYF. The complete variable domain, with remaining parts taken from reference TRBV19 and TRBJ1-3, reads DGGITQSPKYLFRKEGQNVTLSCEQNLNHDAMYWYRQDPGQGLRLIYYSQIVNDFQKGDIAEGYSVSREKKESFPLTVTSAQKNPTAFYLCASSNPDSSGNTIYFGEGSWLTVV.

This rearrangement joins TRBV25-1 to TRBJ1-2; the D is unclear. CDR1 is MGHDK, CDR2 SYGVNS, per germline. The CDR3 is made up of 15 amino acids. Trimming cost V 8 bases and J 2 bases, with 18 bases left between them. The CDR3, as DNA: TGTGCCAGCCTTCTCGGGAGCTCCGGGAACTATGGCTACACCTTC. Protein product: CASLLGSSGNYGYTF.

The chain links TRBV15 to TRBJ2-4, with D possibly called TRBD1 or TRBD2 (5 bases each). Germline V gene data show CDR1 as LNHNV and CDR2 as YYDKDF (reference sequence). There are 15 residues in the CDR3. The V gene lost 5 bases and the J gene lost 0 bases, with 11 bases spanning the gap. DNA of the CDR3: TGTGCCACCAGCCTCTCTGGGGGAGCCAAAAACATTCAGTACTTC. This encodes CATSLSGGAKNIQYF. Full variable domain (rest looked up from reference TRBV15 and TRBJ2-4): DAMVIQNPRYQVTQFGKPVTLSCSQTLNHNVMYWYQQKSSQAPKLLFHYYDKDFNNEADTPDNFQSRRPNTSFCFLDIRSPGLGDTAMYLCATSLSGGAKNIQYFGAGTRLSVL.

The CDR3 sequence is CASSRSTVNEQFF. In DNA form, the CDR3 reads TGTGCCAGCTCACGTTCTACCGTCAATGAGCAGTTCTTC. The V and J genes are TRBV18 and TRBJ2-1; D gene unclear. The CDR3 sequence is 13 residues long. V lost 4 bases and J 6 bases, leaving 10 bases between the germline ends. CDR1 and CDR2 from the germline V gene are KGHSH and LQKENI.

As regards this clone: One end of the junction varies from germline; a read error may be responsible. The rearrangement links TRBV18 to TRBJ1-5; no firm D call. Germline V CDR1 and CDR2: KGHSH, LQKENI. This CDR3 region has 13 residues. The CDR3 here is CASSPAGDQPQHF. CDR3 bases: TGTGCCAGTTCACCAGCGGGAGATCAGCCCCAGCATTTT.

V usage is TRBV14 and J usage is TRBJ1-1, with 9 nucleotides matching TRBD1. The length of the CDR3 is 16 residues. Losses at the gene ends were 6 bases for V and 0 bases for J; bases not matched to a gene: 8. From germline, CDR1 is SGHDN and CDR2 FVKESK. CDR3 protein: CASSPTGGDMNTEAFF. The CDR3 DNA is TGTGCCAGCAGTCCGACAGGGGGGGACATGAACACTGAAGCTTTCTTT.

This sequence joins TRBV28 and TRBJ2-7; 7 bases match TRBD2. The germline gives CDR1 MDHEN, CDR2 SYDVKM. This CDR3 has 16 residues. Germline trimming cut 6 bases from V and 3 bases from J; bases unmatched to any gene: 14. The DNA of the CDR3 is TGTGCCAGCAGCACGACTGCTGGGGGGAGGGTCTACGAGCAGTACTTC. This translates into CASSTTAGGRVYEQYF.

The chain couples TRBV6-8 to TRBJ2-1; 8 positions match TRBD2. The CDR3 contains 15 residues. The germline CDR1 and CDR2 sequences are MNHGY and SAAAGT. V lost 6 bases to trimming and J lost 6 bases; unmatched junction nucleotides: 10. CDR3 sequence (DNA): TGTGCCAGCAGGCCCCGGGAGGGCCGTCTCAATGAGCAGTTCTTC. Translated, it gives CASRPREGRLNEQFF.

The genes are TRBV28 and TRBJ1-1; D perhaps matches TRBD1 (5 bases). The CDR3 contains 13 residues. Germline V lookup: CDR1 MDHEN, CDR2 SYDVKM. V dropped 7 bases and J dropped 11 bases, with 20 bases sitting between them. CDR3 sequence (DNA): TGTGCCAGCATCCATCAGGGTCTTTTTGCCGCTTTCTTT. Its translation: CASIHQGLFAAFF.

This chain joins TRBV19 and TRBJ1-2, with TRBD1 matching 7 bases. V shed 11 bases and J 1 base; nucleotides not matched to a gene: 4. The germline V gene has CDR1 LNHDA and CDR2 SQIVND (reference sequence). CDR3 length: 12 amino acids. The CDR3 nucleotides read TGTGCCGCTCGACAGGGTAACTATGGCTACACCTTC. Translated, it gives CAARQGNYGYTF.

V gene TRBV11-3 combines with J gene TRBJ2-7; TRBD1 matches at 7 bases. Trimming cost V 5 bases and J 2 bases; bases outside gene matches: 6. The CDR3 spans 14 residues. Germline V gene lookup returns CDR1 SGHNT and CDR2 YENEEA. The CDR3 loop reads CASSLGGSTYEQYF. CDR3 sequence (DNA): TGTGCCAGCAGCCTAGGGGGCAGCACCTACGAGCAGTACTTC.

The V gene is TRBV28, the J gene TRBJ2-7, with 7 bases that match TRBD1. Germline CDR1 and CDR2: MDHEN and SYDVKM. Unmatched junction bases numbered 0, after V lost 4 bases and J lost 3 bases. The CDR3 loop spans 12 amino acids. CDR3 amino acids: CASSYRGYEQYF. In DNA, the CDR3 is TGTGCCAGCAGTTACAGGGGCTACGAGCAGTACTTC.

This clone was seen a handful of times. The rearrangement uses TRBV11-3 and TRBJ2-2; 7 bases align to TRBD1. CDR3 size: 19 residues. V lost 5 bases and J lost 6; bases outside the gene matches: 21. Germline V gene sequence: CDR1 SGHNT, CDR2 YENEEA. The CDR3 nucleotides read TGTGCCAGCAGCGCACGTCGACAGGGTATTATACTCTCGGCCGGGGAGCTGTTTTTT. The encoded protein is CASSARRQGIILSAGELFF.

The CDR3 DNA sequence: TGTGCCAGCAACATCGGGTCTAGCGGGAAAAATGAGCAGTTCTTC. Protein: CASNIGSSGKNEQFF. The chain couples TRBV7-5 to TRBJ2-1; the table assigns TRBD2, which was not confirmed against the DNA. TRBV7-5 is termed a pseudogene. The CDR3 consists of 15 residues.

The chain joins TRBV19 to TRBJ2-7; D may be TRBD1 or TRBD2 (5 bases each). This CDR3 region has 14 residues. With 2 bases removed from V and 0 bases from J, the gap between germline ends came to 8 bases. Germline-derived CDR1 and CDR2 are LNHDA and SQIVND (reference sequence). CDR3: CASSIWDRSYEQYF. The CDR3 DNA follows: TGTGCCAGTAGTATATGGGACCGCTCCTACGAGCAGTACTTC. Full variable domain (rest looked up from reference TRBV19 and TRBJ2-7): DGGITQSPKYLFRKEGQNVTLSCEQNLNHDAMYWYRQDPGQGLRLIYYSQIVNDFQKGDIAEGYSVSREKKESFPLTVTSAQKNPTAFYLCASSIWDRSYEQYFGPGTRLTVT.

This clone was detected only a few times. This chain connects TRBV14 to TRBJ2-7; 8 nucleotides match TRBD1. This CDR3 has 13 residues. V was pared by 4 bases and J by 4 bases, with 3 bases of the junction left unmatched. Germline CDR1 is SGHDN and CDR2 is FVKESK. The chain's CDR3 is CASSPRTGYEQYF. The CDR3 region has the DNA TGTGCCAGCAGCCCCCGGACAGGGTACGAGCAGTACTTC.

V is TRBV5-1 and J is TRBJ1-1; tentatively, D is TRBD1 (6 bases). With 2 bases removed from V and 1 base from J, the gap between germline ends came to 12 bases. This CDR3 is built from 15 residues. Germline lookup yields CDR1 SGHRS and CDR2 YFSETQ. The CDR3: CASSLGGAQNTEAFF. In DNA form, the CDR3 reads TGCGCCAGCAGCTTAGGGGGGGCGCAGAACACTGAAGCTTTCTTT.